A single sample gave rise to the 30 T cell receptor beta chains below, sequenced in a study of blood T cell repertoires in COVID-19. Here immunoSEQ multiplex PCR was the method, and the copy in TCRdb shows in-frame clones only, minus some. The sample shows about 90,000 clones, 60% to 85% of them seen only once. Sequenced input: peripheral blood. These receptors were obtained from a man between 65 and 85 years old with acute or convalescent COVID-19.

This clone was picked up a small number of times. The rearrangement links TRBV27 to TRBJ2-3; possibly TRBD2 for D (6 bases). From germline, CDR1 is MNHEY and CDR2 SMNVEV (reference sequence). The CDR3 consists of 15 residues. V was trimmed by 7 bases and J by 0 bases, leaving 14 bases between them. CDR3 region: CASTRASGSTDTQYF. CDR3 nucleotide sequence: TGTGCCAGCACCCGCGCCAGCGGGAGCACAGATACGCAGTATTTT.

This chain uses TRBV7-8 with TRBJ2-3, with 8 nucleotides matching TRBD2. The CDR3 runs 17 residues. In germline, CDR1 is SGHVS, CDR2 FQNEAQ. J gave up 5 bases and V 0 bases, and 10 bases lay outside the gene matches. The CDR3 protein is CASSLAVTVAGIDTQYF. CDR3 in DNA: TGTGCCAGCAGCTTAGCTGTTACGGTAGCGGGGATAGATACGCAGTATTTT. The variable domain in full, with the rest retrieved from reference TRBV7-8 and TRBJ2-3, is GAGVSQSPRYKVAKRGQDVALRCDPISGHVSLFWYQQALGQGPEFLTYFQNEAQLDKSGLPSDRFFAERPEGSVSTLKIQRTQQEDSAVYLCASSLAVTVAGIDTQYFGPGTRLTVL.

The V call is TRBV9, the J call TRBJ2-3; the D gene is possibly TRBD2 (6 bases). Germline V gene data show CDR1 as SGDLS and CDR2 as YYNGEE. This CDR3 region has 16 residues. Trimming removed 2 bases at V and 0 bases at J, with 13 bases between. CDR3 sequence reads: CASSVEGFTSTDTQYF. CDR3 DNA: TGTGCCAGCAGCGTGGAGGGCTTTACTAGCACAGATACGCAGTATTTT.

V gene TRBV7-9 combines with J gene TRBJ2-5; 8 positions agree with TRBD1. The CDR3 runs 15 residues. The J segment lost 5 bases and the V segment lost 5 bases, leaving 10 bases of the junction unmatched. CDR1 SEHNR and CDR2 FQNEAQ come from the germline V gene (reference sequence). CDR3 coding DNA: TGTGCCAGCAGCGCAAGGGCAGGGGGCGGTGAGACCCAGTACTTC. Its translation is CASSARAGGGETQYF.

The table lists this clone with a count of one. The genes are TRBV9 and TRBJ2-1, with 8 bases matching TRBD2. Germline loops: CDR1 SGDLS, CDR2 YYNGEE. The CDR3 sequence is 15 residues long. V shed 1 base and J 2 bases; nucleotides not matched to a gene: 2. CDR3 sequence reads: CASSVHSGTYNEQFF. The CDR3, as DNA: TGTGCCAGCAGCGTACATAGCGGGACCTACAATGAGCAGTTCTTC.

This clone was counted only a few times. The CDR3 sequence: CASSVGSGGADGELFF. The CDR3 DNA reads TGTGCCAGCAGCGTAGGGAGCGGGGGGGCTGACGGGGAGCTGTTTTTT. The rearrangement links TRBV9 to TRBJ2-2; the match to TRBD2 covers 10 bases. With V trimmed by 0 bases and J by 7 bases, 6 bases remained unmatched. The length of the CDR3 is 16 residues. The germline V gene encodes CDR1 SGDLS and CDR2 YYNGEE.

This clone showed up just once. V and J are TRBV20-1 and TRBJ1-1, with D possibly being TRBD1 (5 bases). CDR1 and CDR2 (germline): DFQATT, SNEGSKA (reference sequence). Trimming stripped 5 bases from V and 11 bases from J, with 15 bases between. The CDR3 consists of 11 residues. This CDR3 reads CSAQAGQEAFF. The DNA for the CDR3 is TGCAGTGCTCAAGCGGGGCAAGAGGCTTTCTTT.

J is TRBJ1-2 and V is TRBV19; TRBD1 agrees at 7 bases. Germline lookup yields CDR1 LNHDA and CDR2 SQIVND (reference sequence). The V segment lost 5 bases and the J segment 8 bases; nucleotides outside the gene matches: 8. The CDR3 is 13 residues long. The CDR3 sequence: CASSQGGAEGYTF. CDR3 DNA sequence: TGTGCCAGTAGTCAGGGGGGCGCGGAAGGCTACACCTTC.

A few counts support this clone. CDR3 coding DNA: TGTGCCAGCAGGGACAGGGGGTCCTCTAACTATGGCTACACCTTC. Its protein product is CASRDRGSSNYGYTF. This sequence joins TRBV27 and TRBJ1-2; 10 bases agree with TRBD1. With 6 bases clipped from V and 0 bases from J, the junction kept 4 bases outside the gene matches. Looked up from germline, CDR1 is MNHEY and CDR2 is SMNVEV (reference sequence). The CDR3 is 15 residues long.

V is TRBV7-6 and J is TRBJ2-2; 11 bases line up with TRBD2. The CDR3 is 19 residues long. Losses at the gene ends were 3 bases for V and 2 bases for J; bases not matched to a gene: 11. Germline V gene sequence: CDR1 SGHVS, CDR2 FNYEAQ. The CDR3 nucleotides are TGTGCCAGCAGCTTCCGGCCTGCAACTAGCGGGAGTAACACCGGGGAGCTGTTTTTT. This gives the protein CASSFRPATSGSNTGELFF. The variable domain in full, completed from reference TRBV7-6 and TRBJ2-2, reads GAGVSQSPRYKVTKRGQDVALRCDPISGHVSLYWYRQALGQGPEFLTYFNYEAQQDKSGLPNDRFSAERPEGSISTLTIQRTEQRDSAMYRCASSFRPATSGSNTGELFFGEGSRLTVL.

The V call is TRBV7-8, the J call TRBJ1-1; 8 nucleotides match TRBD1. Germline values: CDR1 SGHVS, CDR2 FQNEAQ. The CDR3 consists of 15 residues. V lost 1 base, J lost 4 bases, and 5 bases stayed unmatched. CDR3 loop: CASSLEVTGGTEAFF. The CDR3 DNA sequence: TGTGCCAGCAGCTTAGAAGTTACAGGGGGCACTGAAGCTTTCTTT.

The chain links TRBV5-4 to TRBJ2-1; D remains ambiguous. Germline V gene sequence: CDR1 SGHNT, CDR2 YYREEE (reference sequence). This CDR3 has 12 amino acids. Trimming left V 1 base short and J 6 bases short, with 5 bases between. CDR3 protein: CASSLNGNEQFF. Here the CDR3 DNA reads TGTGCCAGCAGCTTGAACGGCAATGAGCAGTTCTTC.

This clone occurred once. The rearrangement links TRBV29-1 to TRBJ1-4, with unresolved D. CDR3 length: 13 residues. With 3 bases removed from V and 8 bases from J, the gap between germline ends came to 13 bases. The germline V gene encodes CDR1 SQVTM and CDR2 ANQGSEA. CDR3 bases: TGCAGCGTTGACGTAGAGGGATCGGAAAAACTGTTTTTT. This sequence encodes CSVDVEGSEKLFF.

The rearrangement joins TRBV20-1 to TRBJ1-4; D call uncertain. Trimming cost V 3 bases and J 3 bases, with 5 bases left between them. CDR3 size: 12 residues. Germline lookup yields CDR1 DFQATT and CDR2 SNEGSKA (reference sequence). As DNA, the CDR3 is TGCAGTGCTAGTCGGGCTAATGAAAAACTGTTTTTT. Protein: CSASRANEKLFF.

The chain combines TRBV5-1 with TRBJ2-7, with 8 bases lining up with TRBD1. Per the germline V gene, CDR1 is SGHRS and CDR2 is YFSETQ. V lost 0 bases, J lost 7 bases, and 9 bases stayed unmatched. This CDR3 is 15 amino acids long. The CDR3: CASSLGRQGAGEQYF. The DNA for the CDR3 is TGCGCCAGCAGCTTGGGGCGGCAGGGGGCAGGAGAGCAGTACTTC.

The CDR3 nucleotides are TGTGCCAGCAGTTTAAACAATCCTGGCTACACCTTC. Its translation is CASSLNNPGYTF. The V gene is TRBV28, the J gene TRBJ1-2; D not resolved. Trimming stripped 2 bases from V and 7 bases from J, with 8 bases between. The CDR3 sequence is 12 residues long. The V gene's germline CDR1 is MDHEN and CDR2 SYDVKM.

This clone was seen many times. The chain is built from TRBV5-1 and TRBJ1-2; a possible D gene is TRBD1 (5 bases). Germline V CDR1 and CDR2: SGHRS, YFSETQ. The CDR3 covers 16 residues. Trimming took 4 bases from V and 8 from J, leaving 24 bases between them. The CDR3 sequence is CASSLAGPRSGEGYTF. In nucleotides, the CDR3 is TGCGCCAGCAGCCTGGCGGGACCGCGCTCGGGGGAGGGCTACACCTTC.

J is TRBJ1-2 and V is TRBV30, with a possible D match to TRBD1 (6 bases). The CDR3 runs 15 residues. Germline CDR1 reads GTSNPN; CDR2 reads SVGIG (reference sequence). The V and J ends lost 0 bases and 3 bases respectively, with 14 bases between them. The CDR3 sequence: CAWSVLWGQDYGYTF. As DNA, the CDR3 is TGTGCCTGGAGTGTACTCTGGGGGCAGGACTATGGCTACACCTTC.

V gene TRBV7-3 combines with J gene TRBJ2-5; weak D call: TRBD1 (5 bases). Trimming removed 4 bases at V and 5 bases at J, with 11 bases between. The CDR3 sequence is 13 residues long. CDR1 is SGHTA, CDR2 FQGTGA, per germline. CDR3 protein: CASSSGYSETQYF. DNA for the CDR3: TGTGCCAGCAGCTCAGGGTATAGCGAGACCCAGTACTTC. The full variable domain, in which reference TRBV7-3 and TRBJ2-5 provide the parts outside the CDR3, is GAGVSQTPSNKVTEKGKYVELRCDPISGHTALYWYRQSLGQGPEFLIYFQGTGAADDSGLPNDRFFAVRPEGSVSTLKIQRTERGDSAVYLCASSSGYSETQYFGPGTRLLVL.

The chain carries TRBV3-1 (or the pseudogene TRBV3-2) and TRBJ2-7; TRBD2 matches at 12 bases. The length of the CDR3 is 15 residues. Germline V gene sequence: CDR1 LGHDT, CDR2 YNNKEL (reference sequence). Trimming at V came to 4 bases and at J to 3 bases, leaving 4 bases not matched to a gene. CDR3 in DNA: TGTGCCAGCAGCCCGGGGACTAGCGGGTTCTACGAGCAGTACTTC. It specifies CASSPGTSGFYEQYF.

The CDR3 DNA reads as TGTGCCAGCAGTGACGGGACAGGGTATGAGCAGTTCTTC. Translated, it gives CASSDGTGYEQFF. This chain uses TRBV25-1 with TRBJ2-1; 9 bases fit TRBD1. The junction had 2 bases not matched to a gene; V was cut back by 3 bases and J by 8 bases. CDR1 is MGHDK, CDR2 SYGVNS, per germline. The CDR3 is made up of 13 amino acids. The whole variable domain, filled in from reference TRBV25-1 and TRBJ2-1, reads EADIYQTPRYLVIGTGKKITLECSQTMGHDKMYWYQQDPGMELHLIHYSYGVNSTEKGDLSSESTVSRIRTEHFPLTLESARPSHTSQYLCASSDGTGYEQFFGPGTRLTVL.

The sample holds one count of this clone. The V call is TRBV7-2, the J call TRBJ1-1, with 8 bases matching TRBD1. Germline CDR1 is SGHTA and CDR2 is FQGNSA. The CDR3 totals 13 residues. The V and J ends lost 5 bases and 7 bases, in that order; junction bases with no gene match: 6. CDR3 sequence reads: CASSLRGQGEAFF. For the CDR3, the DNA is TGTGCCAGCAGCCTCAGGGGGCAGGGTGAAGCTTTCTTT.

The chain carries TRBV5-1 and TRBJ1-6; TRBD1 matches 7 bases. Germline V gene lookup returns CDR1 SGHRS and CDR2 YFSETQ. This CDR3 region has 15 residues. Trimming took 0 bases from V and 9 from J; bases not matched to a gene: 6. CDR3 DNA sequence: TGCGCCAGCAGCTTGGCCGGGACAGAATCTTCACCCCTCCACTTT. Translation gives CASSLAGTESSPLHF. Combining the CDR3 with reference TRBV5-1 and TRBJ1-6 gives the whole variable domain KAGVTQTPRYLIKTRGQQVTLSCSPISGHRSVSWYQQTPGQGLQFLFEYFSETQRNKGNFPGRFSGRQFSNSRSEMNVSTLELGDSALYLCASSLAGTESSPLHFGNGTRLTVT.

The chain links TRBV5-4 to TRBJ2-7, with 7 positions matching TRBD2. Germline-derived CDR1 and CDR2 are SGHNT and YYREEE (reference sequence). This CDR3 spans 15 amino acids. The J segment lost 3 bases and the V segment lost 4 bases, leaving 10 bases of the junction unmatched. DNA of the CDR3: TGTGCCAGCAGCCGGTTTGTGGGGGAGGGCTACGAGCAGTACTTC. Translated: CASSRFVGEGYEQYF.

V and J are TRBV9 and TRBJ2-3, with TRBD2 matching over 11 bases. The CDR3 consists of 18 residues. The J segment lost 3 bases and the V segment lost 0 bases, leaving 9 bases of the junction unmatched. The V gene's germline CDR1 is SGDLS and CDR2 YYNGEE. The CDR3 bases are TGTGCCAGCAGCGTAGACCCCTCCACTAGCGGGGGAACAGATACGCAGTATTTT. Translation: CASSVDPSTSGGTDTQYF.

CDR3 protein: CATRAQFEPQHF. CDR3 nucleotide sequence: TGTGCCACTCGAGCGCAGTTTGAGCCCCAGCATTTT. The rearrangement links TRBV6-5 to TRBJ1-5; D not resolved. CDR3 length equals 12 residues. V was clipped by 10 bases and J by 8 bases, with 15 bases between them. CDR1 is MNHEY and CDR2 is SVGAGI in the germline V gene.

The chain employs TRBV7-8 and TRBJ2-6; D gene uncertain. CDR3 length: 15 residues. Germline V gene lookup returns CDR1 SGHVS and CDR2 FQNEAQ. The V and J ends lost 4 bases and 0 bases respectively, with 7 bases between them. The CDR3 DNA sequence: TGTGCCAGCAGCTCCTCCCTCTCTGGGGCCAACGTCCTGACTTTC. Translated: CASSSSLSGANVLTF.

This clone was seen at least ten times. The chain couples TRBV4-1 to TRBJ1-6; D remains ambiguous. CDR3 size: 13 residues. The ends were cut back, 6 bases at V and 8 bases at J, with 11 bases in the middle. The germline V gene encodes CDR1 MGHRA and CDR2 YSYEKL. The CDR3 bases are TGCGCCAGCAGTAGGAGCATGGATTCACCCCTCCACTTT. Translated, it gives CASSRSMDSPLHF.

This clone appeared a single time. This chain connects TRBV18 to TRBJ1-1, with 7 nucleotides matching TRBD1. The ends lost 3 bases at V and 5 bases at J; junction bases unmatched: 9. Germline V gives CDR1 KGHSH, CDR2 LQKENI. This CDR3 is 15 amino acids long. The CDR3 bases are TGTGCCAGCTCACCTGACAGGGTCGAGCAGACTGAAGCTTTCTTT. As protein: CASSPDRVEQTEAFF. Complete variable domain (other parts from reference TRBV18 and TRBJ1-1): NAGVMQNPRHLVRRRGQEARLRCSPMKGHSHVYWYRQLPEEGLKFMVYLQKENIIDESGMPKERFSAEFPKEGPSILRIQQVVRGDSAAYFCASSPDRVEQTEAFFGQGTRLTVV.

The rearrangement joins TRBV6-1 to TRBJ2-1; 10 bases agree with TRBD1. Germline V lookup: CDR1 MNHNS, CDR2 SASEGT. V gave up 3 bases and J gave up 6 bases; unmatched junction bases: 14. The CDR3 loop spans 18 amino acids. CDR3 nucleotides: TGTGCCAGCAGTGATCAAGCGCCCGGGACAGGGGTCGGCAATGAGCAGTTCTTC. It encodes CASSDQAPGTGVGNEQFF.